The 9 T cell receptor beta chains given below trace back to one sample, sequenced in a study of cytomegalovirus exposure and HLA in healthy donors. Both 60 Vbeta primers and 13 Jbeta primers went into the PCR. Assay: immunoSEQ multiplex PCR; the TCRdb copy retains only in-frame clones and omits some. This table has 150,000 or so clones, approximately 80% appearing once. The sample taken for sequencing was PBMCs. Source of these receptors: a woman in her forties in good health and CMV-seropositive.

J is TRBJ2-2 and V is TRBV18; 8 bases agree with TRBD2. V trimming: 4 bases; J trimming: 0 bases; junction bases outside the gene matches: 1. Per the germline V gene, CDR1 is KGHSH and CDR2 is LQKENI. The CDR3 consists of 15 residues. The CDR3 reads CASSLTSANTGELFF. The CDR3 DNA follows: TGTGCCAGCTCACTGACTAGCGCGAACACCGGGGAGCTGTTTTTT.

The chain combines TRBV10-3 with TRBJ2-5; TRBD1 is a possible D gene (7 bases). V lost 0 bases, J lost 4 bases, and 21 bases lay in between. The CDR3 covers 18 residues. Germline assignment: CDR1 ENHRY and CDR2 SYGVKD. The CDR3 DNA follows: TGTGCCATCAGTGAGTCGAGAACCAGGGGGGCGTCGGGAGAGACCCAGTACTTC. Its protein is CAISESRTRGASGETQYF.

The rearrangement joins TRBV27 to TRBJ2-2; D unclear. This CDR3 is built from 12 residues. Trimming removed 5 bases at V and 7 bases at J, with 8 bases between. From germline, CDR1 is MNHEY and CDR2 SMNVEV (reference sequence). CDR3 sequence reads: CASSGWSGELFF. Written as DNA, the CDR3 is TGTGCCAGCAGTGGATGGAGCGGGGAGCTGTTTTTT.

This clone has just a few counts. The chain employs TRBV27 and TRBJ2-7; the D gene is possibly TRBD2 (5 bases). Germline values: CDR1 MNHEY, CDR2 SMNVEV (reference sequence). This CDR3 has 13 residues. The ends were cut back, 7 bases at V and 1 base at J, with 11 bases in the middle. The CDR3 protein is CASTTRGSYEQYF. The DNA of the CDR3 is TGTGCCAGCACAACACGGGGATCCTACGAGCAGTACTTC.

Points on this clone: Other DNA variants within this sample encode the same CDR3. The chain has TRBV9 and TRBJ2-1; 13 bases are a match to TRBD2. This CDR3 has 16 residues. The V gene end was trimmed by 4 bases and the J gene end by 3 bases; junction bases not matched to a gene: 4. Per the germline V gene, CDR1 is SGDLS and CDR2 is YYNGEE. The CDR3 bases are TGTGCCAGCAGCACCAGGACTAGCGGGAGCTACAATGAGCAGTTCTTC. Protein sequence: CASSTRTSGSYNEQFF.

The chain carries TRBV27 and TRBJ2-3; D not resolved. Per the germline V gene, CDR1 is MNHEY and CDR2 is SMNVEV (reference sequence). V was cut by 3 bases and J by 2 bases, with 9 bases left in between. The CDR3 is 14 residues long. CDR3 DNA sequence: TGTGCCAGCAGTTTGAAGCCATACACAGATACGCAGTATTTT. This gives the protein CASSLKPYTDTQYF.

V usage is TRBV5-8 and J usage is TRBJ1-2, with 7 bases fitting TRBD1. The V segment lost 4 bases and the J segment 8 bases; nucleotides outside the gene matches: 5. The germline CDR1 and CDR2 sequences are SGHTS and YDEGEE. The CDR3 has 12 amino acids. CDR3 sequence: CASSLGQRGYTF. In nucleotides, the CDR3 is TGTGCCAGCAGCCTGGGACAGCGAGGCTACACCTTC. The variable domain in full, with the rest retrieved from reference TRBV5-8 and TRBJ1-2, is EAGVTQSPTHLIKTRGQQATLRCSPISGHTSVYWYQQALGLGLQFLLWYDEGEERNRGNFPPRFSGRQFPNYSSELNVNALELEDSALYLCASSLGQRGYTFGSGTRLTVV.

The chain is built from TRBV7-3 and TRBJ2-3; D is perhaps TRBD1 (5 bases). There are 14 residues in the CDR3. V was clipped by 2 bases and J by 4 bases, with 10 bases between them. CDR1 and CDR2 (germline): SGHTA, FQGTGA. CDR3 sequence: CASSLQGLSDTQYF. CDR3 nucleotides: TGTGCCAGCAGCTTACAGGGATTATCAGATACGCAGTATTTT.

The CDR3 region has the DNA TGTGCCAGCAGTGAAGCAGGGTCCGGGGTCGGCTACACCTTC. This translates into CASSEAGSGVGYTF. The rearrangement joins TRBV2 to TRBJ1-2, with D hard to call. V was shortened by 0 bases and J by 8 bases, with 13 bases between the two germline ends. CDR3 length equals 14 residues. Germline V CDR1 and CDR2: SNHLY, FYNNEI.